This T cell receptor (beta chain) is from a study of blood T cell repertoires in COVID-19 (dated by TCRdb to about 2020). For context, the study as a whole: The collaborator samples originated in the United States, Italy and Spain and spanned the acute and convalescent phases of COVID-19. The material from the prospective study consisted of cDNA or gDNA derived from T cells, B-cell-depleted T cells, or PBMCs. Deeply sampled blood TCRbeta repertoires from subjects exposed to, actively infected with, or recovered from COVID-19 were included in the dataset. The repertoires were released in a freely available public database intended as a resource for research on the immune response to SARS-CoV-2. Samples came from the ongoing ImmuneRACE study (first 160 participants) plus 1,254 subjects from 6 global collaborators. Sample metadata almost always included a de-identified subject ID, COVID-19 status, age in years and sex. Where available, HLA class I and class II types were taken from metadata supplied by the sample provider and were not determined by assay-based typing.

Notes on this clone: There is no known antigen for this receptor. Within one base of it there is no much larger clone, and no base qualities were kept.

The immunoSEQ Assay, a bias-controlled multiplex PCR, was used to amplify TCRbeta CDR3 regions from genomic DNA. As for the authors' bioinformatics: Within the assay, amplification of reference gene primers was used to estimate how many nucleated cells each sample contained. To quantify the absolute abundance of each unique TCRbeta CDR3 rearrangement, sequence reads were collapsed and filtered. For each sample, productive Simpson clonality was calculated as the square root of Simpson's diversity index across productive rearrangements. As stored in TCRdb, this immuneACCESS dataset retains in-frame rearrangements with V and J assigned. A fraction of the clones does not appear; measured against another copy, unresolved V genes explain less than half of the discrepancy, and the remainder lacks a known reason. That table furnishes V, J and clone size, whereas the DNA furnished D and trimming. Recorded for this sample are some 300,000 clones; more than 85% of them occurred a single time. The top ten hold roughly 3.9% of the sample.

Measured from the cysteine to the phenylalanine, the CDR3 is 15 residues long. Of the read, only the CDR3 DNA is kept; its 45 bases are in frame from base 1. Via the germline V gene, CDR1 is SGHTA and CDR2 FQGNSA. V lost 5 bases and J lost 2 bases; the stretch between them is 15 bases long. Participants in the prospective study were enrolled through a virtual design, were aged roughly 18 to 95 years, and lived in 20 to 30 United States geographic areas. Cohort assignment in the prospective study relied on participant-reported clinical history from a screening survey and a study questionnaire. A participant counted as exposed if, within 2 weeks of entering the study, that participant had been in contact with someone who had a PCR-confirmed or clinician-diagnosed COVID-19 case. In the prospective study, mobile phlebotomists collected whole blood, serum and a nasopharyngeal or oropharyngeal swab from each participant. Additional blood draws and questionnaires over an approximately 2-month period could optionally be provided by prospective study participants. Prospective study blood samples were shipped either frozen or at room temperature before DNA extraction.

The research as a whole found: How much clinical and demographic metadata was included differed by source and by participant, and the metadata was provided uncurated.

The sample taken for sequencing was PBMCs or T cells enriched from blood (not recorded which). The sequence was obtained from a woman aged 30 to 39 who had been exposed to COVID-19. The chain joins TRBV7-2 to TRBJ1-2; the D gene cannot be named for sure. CDR3 protein: CASSPRAGLNYGYTF. The DNA reads TGTGCCAGCAGCCCCCGAGCCGGGTTGAACTATGGCTACACCTTC.